This T cell receptor beta chain was found in a study of blood T cell repertoires in COVID-19. The overall study: Samples representing acute and convalescent COVID-19 were sourced from the United States, Italy and Spain. In each case, the material was cDNA or gDNA derived from T cells, B-cell-depleted T cells, or PBMCs.

Trimming at V came to 3 bases and at J to 10 bases, leaving 15 bases not matched to a gene. CDR1 and CDR2 from the germline V gene are LGHDT and YNNKEL (reference sequence). The CDR3 covers 16 residues. Original data processing: Reference gene primer amplification yielded estimated nucleated cell counts. The assay was immunoSEQ multiplex PCR, and TCRdb's table has in-frame clones only and misses some. V, J and clone size reflect that table, while D and trimming were determined from the DNA. The profile shows some 210,000 clones, over 75% of them singletons. This TCR was recovered from a woman in her forties who had recovered from COVID-19. V is TRBV3-1 (or the pseudogene TRBV3-2) and J is TRBJ2-1, with 7 positions matching TRBD2. Sequenced sample: peripheral blood. As DNA, the CDR3 is TGTGCCAGCAGCCACCTCCCCTGGGGCGGGAGTTGGGAGCAGTTCTTC. The encoded protein is CASSHLPWGGSWEQFF.